These 28 T cell receptor beta chains originate from one sample sequenced in a study of blood T cell repertoires in COVID-19. Libraries were prepared by immunoSEQ multiplex PCR; TCRdb keeps only in-frame clonotypes and omits some of them. The data hold approximately 230,000 clones, with approximately 81% observed a single time. Sequenced sample: peripheral blood. All receptors derive from a man younger than 45 with active or convalescent COVID-19.

Turning to this clone: This CDR3 is also generated by other DNA sequences in the sample. The CDR3 reads CASSLRTGELFF. CDR3 nucleotides: TGTGCCAGCAGTTTACGCACCGGGGAGCTGTTTTTT. This chain links TRBV28 with TRBJ2-2, with no clear D. Germline CDR1 is MDHEN and CDR2 is SYDVKM. The CDR3 contains 12 residues. V shed 2 bases and J shed 4 bases, with 2 bases lying between them.

The CDR3 coding sequence is TGTGCCAGCAGTGGGGACAGAGCCTACGAGCAGTACTTC. Amino acids: CASSGDRAYEQYF. The chain employs TRBV12-3 or TRBV12-4 and TRBJ2-7; 7 nucleotides line up with TRBD1. The length of the CDR3 is 13 residues. V shed 5 bases and J 2 bases; nucleotides not matched to a gene: 3.

This chain links TRBV4-1 with TRBJ2-3; TRBD2 matches 8 bases. The V gene's germline CDR1 is MGHRA and CDR2 YSYEKL. Trimming took 5 bases from V and 5 from J; bases not matched to a gene: 9. The CDR3 spans 15 residues. The CDR3 reads CASSFKRGREDTQYF. The DNA of the CDR3 is TGCGCCAGCAGCTTCAAGCGGGGGAGGGAAGATACGCAGTATTTT.

This rearrangement joins TRBV9 to TRBJ2-1; 7 bases are a match to TRBD2. Germline trimming cut 4 bases from V and 5 bases from J; bases unmatched to any gene: 12. This CDR3 has 16 amino acids. In germline, CDR1 is SGDLS, CDR2 YYNGEE. The CDR3 loop reads CASSPQTGGRHNEQFF. The CDR3, as DNA: TGTGCCAGCAGCCCACAGACGGGAGGTCGACACAATGAGCAGTTCTTC.

Notes on this clone: This CDR3 is also generated by other DNA sequences in the sample. J is TRBJ1-2 and V is TRBV12-3 or TRBV12-4; the D gene is possibly TRBD1 (5 bases). V lost 6 bases to trimming and J lost 5 bases, with 7 bases between them. The CDR3 totals 11 residues. This chain's CDR3 is CASSQGYGYTF. CDR3 coding DNA: TGTGCCAGCAGCCAGGGTTATGGCTACACCTTC.

The genes are TRBV4-1 and TRBJ1-4; no definite D call. The CDR3 length is 13 residues. Trimming removed 4 bases at V and 10 bases at J, with 13 bases between. Germline loops: CDR1 MGHRA, CDR2 YSYEKL. DNA of the CDR3: TGCGCCAGCAGCCCCGGGGTCTCACGAAAACTGTTTTTT. Protein sequence: CASSPGVSRKLFF.

This CDR3 is CAISVQGGKDTQYF. CDR3 sequence (DNA): TGTGCCATCAGTGTTCAGGGGGGAAAAGATACGCAGTATTTT. This chain connects TRBV10-3 to TRBJ2-3, with D perhaps TRBD1 (7 bases). Looked up from germline, CDR1 is ENHRY and CDR2 is SYGVKD. V lost 4 bases, J lost 5 bases, and 13 bases lay in between. The CDR3 consists of 14 residues.

As DNA, the CDR3 is TGTGCCAGCAGCACCACCAGGGATACGGAGACCCAGTACTTC. Translation gives CASSTTRDTETQYF. The gene calls are TRBV7-9 and TRBJ2-5, with D possibly matching TRBD1 (5 bases). The CDR3 length is 14 residues. The V gene's germline CDR1 is SEHNR and CDR2 FQNEAQ (reference sequence). Deletions cut 5 bases from V and 5 bases from J, with 15 bases between.

The chain couples TRBV18 to TRBJ2-1; 9 bases match TRBD2. Germline loops: CDR1 KGHSH, CDR2 LQKENI. V gave up 5 bases and J gave up 3 bases; unmatched junction bases: 5. The length of the CDR3 is 15 residues. The CDR3 loop reads CASSVGGGVYNEQFF. DNA of the CDR3: TGTGCCAGCTCAGTAGGCGGGGGGGTCTACAATGAGCAGTTCTTC.

The chain employs TRBV5-6 and TRBJ2-2, with D possibly TRBD2 on 6 matching bases. The CDR3 extends over 16 amino acids. V was clipped by 2 bases and J by 8 bases, with 19 bases between them. Germline values: CDR1 SGHDT, CDR2 YYEEEE. The CDR3 DNA reads as TGTGCCAGCAGCTTTCTGGTAGCCGGGGGAAGTGGGGAGCTGTTTTTT. Its protein product is CASSFLVAGGSGELFF.

CDR3 sequence: CASSPTGGYGYTF. CDR3 DNA sequence: TGTGCCAGCAGCCCCACAGGGGGCTATGGCTACACCTTC. The rearrangement joins TRBV11-2 to TRBJ1-2; 8 bases agree with TRBD1. J gave up 4 bases and V 5 bases, and 3 bases lay outside the gene matches. CDR1 and CDR2 (germline): SGHAT, FQNNGV. CDR3 size: 13 residues.

J is TRBJ2-5 and V is TRBV5-1; tentatively, D is TRBD2 (6 bases). From germline, CDR1 is SGHRS and CDR2 YFSETQ. V lost 7 bases to trimming and J lost 4 bases, with 23 bases between them. The CDR3 runs to 16 residues. CDR3 residues: CASPRGWAGRAETQYF. In nucleotides, the CDR3 is TGCGCCAGCCCCCGGGGATGGGCGGGGCGGGCAGAGACCCAGTACTTC.

The chain has TRBV7-2 and TRBJ2-5, with 15 bases lining up with TRBD2. The CDR3 consists of 18 residues. The trim removed 0 bases at V and 3 bases at J, leaving 5 bases unmatched. CDR1 and CDR2 from the germline V gene are SGHTA and FQGNSA. The chain's CDR3 is CASSLAIGTSGGKETQYF. Here the CDR3 DNA reads TGTGCCAGCAGCTTAGCGATAGGGACTAGCGGGGGGAAAGAGACCCAGTACTTC.

This clone was seen a handful of times. V is TRBV28 and J is TRBJ2-5; tentative D call: TRBD2 (6 bases). V was shortened by 1 base and J by 3 bases, with 18 bases between the two germline ends. CDR1 and CDR2 (germline): MDHEN, SYDVKM. This CDR3 has 17 amino acids. This CDR3 reads CASSLFPLPGVEETQYF. Written as DNA, the CDR3 is TGTGCCAGCAGTTTATTCCCCCTTCCGGGAGTCGAAGAGACCCAGTACTTC. Full variable domain (remainder filled in from reference TRBV28 and TRBJ2-5): DVKVTQSSRYLVKRTGEKVFLECVQDMDHENMFWYRQDPGLGLRLIYFSYDVKMKEKGDIPEGYSVSREKKERFSLILESASTNQTSMYLCASSLFPLPGVEETQYFGPGTRLLVL.

The chain has TRBV5-4 and TRBJ1-4, with D possibly matching TRBD1 (6 bases). The CDR3 sequence is 15 residues long. Trimming took 4 bases from V and 8 from J, leaving 18 bases between them. In germline, CDR1 is SGHNT, CDR2 YYREEE (reference sequence). This CDR3 reads CASSPPGTPTEKLFF. The DNA for the CDR3 is TGTGCCAGCAGCCCACCCGGGACACCTACCGAAAAACTGTTTTTT.

The V and J genes are TRBV7-9 and TRBJ1-1; 8 bases are a match to TRBD1. After removal of 6 bases from V and 5 bases from J, the junction contained 8 bases not matched to a gene. The CDR3 covers 14 residues. Germline loops: CDR1 SEHNR, CDR2 FQNEAQ (reference sequence). CDR3 coding DNA: TGTGCCAGCAGTCCCCAGGGGGCTCGGACTGAAGCTTTCTTT. This encodes CASSPQGARTEAFF.

V and J are TRBV5-4 and TRBJ2-1, with TRBD2 matching over 8 bases. The CDR3 has 15 amino acids. J gave up 6 bases and V 0 bases, and 5 bases lay outside the gene matches. CDR1 and CDR2 from the germline V gene are SGHNT and YYREEE (reference sequence). CDR3 in amino acids: CASSLVLAGTNEQFF. In DNA form, the CDR3 reads TGTGCCAGCAGCTTGGTCCTAGCGGGCACCAATGAGCAGTTCTTC.

The gene calls are TRBV30 and TRBJ2-1; 10 nucleotides line up with TRBD1. The CDR3 totals 15 residues. V was pared by 3 bases and J by 4 bases, with 6 bases of the junction left unmatched. Germline CDR1 and CDR2: GTSNPN and SVGIG (reference sequence). The CDR3 here is CAWRVWDRGYNEQFF. For the CDR3, the DNA is TGTGCCTGGAGGGTTTGGGACAGGGGATACAATGAGCAGTTCTTC.

The V and J genes are TRBV6-1 and TRBJ1-2; 7 bases are shared with TRBD1. The CDR3 spans 17 residues. Trimming removed 1 base from V and 4 bases from J; junction bases left unmatched: 12. Looked up from germline, CDR1 is MNHNS and CDR2 is SASEGT. The CDR3 region has the DNA TGTGCCAGCAGTGAAGGGGGGACAGCTGTCAGAGGCTATGGCTACACCTTC. This codes for CASSEGGTAVRGYGYTF.

J is TRBJ1-1 and V is TRBV28, with 7 bases fitting TRBD1. The germline V gene encodes CDR1 MDHEN and CDR2 SYDVKM. V shed 2 bases and J 4 bases; nucleotides not matched to a gene: 7. The CDR3 spans 15 residues. CDR3 region: CASSLRQGYPTEAFF. The CDR3 DNA reads TGTGCCAGCAGTTTAAGACAGGGATATCCCACTGAAGCTTTCTTT.

The rearrangement links TRBV6-5 to TRBJ1-2; TRBD1 is a possible D gene (6 bases). The germline V and J ends were trimmed by 5 bases and 2 bases, with 12 bases remaining between them. The length of the CDR3 is 14 residues. Looked up from germline, CDR1 is MNHEY and CDR2 is SVGAGI. For the CDR3, the DNA is TGTGCCAGCAGTCTCACAGGGTCCAACTATGGCTACACCTTC. This gives the protein CASSLTGSNYGYTF.

The rearrangement links TRBV2 to TRBJ2-1, with 8 positions matching TRBD2. The CDR3 consists of 13 residues. Unmatched junction bases numbered 3, after V lost 10 bases and J lost 1 base. CDR1 and CDR2 from the germline V gene are SNHLY and FYNNEI. The CDR3 coding sequence is TGTGCCACCCAGCGGGGGTCCTACAATGAGCAGTTCTTC. Translated, it gives CATQRGSYNEQFF.

The chain is built from TRBV30 and TRBJ1-2, with a weak D call TRBD1 (5 bases). V lost 0 bases and J lost 0, with 11 bases in between. CDR1 is GTSNPN and CDR2 is SVGIG in the germline V gene (reference sequence). There are 15 residues in the CDR3. The CDR3 DNA follows: TGTGCCTGGAGTGTCGCCGGCAGGGCTAACTATGGCTACACCTTC. Protein: CAWSVAGRANYGYTF.

The gene calls are TRBV7-2 and TRBJ2-1; D may be TRBD1 (5 bases). V was pared by 3 bases and J by 7 bases, with 19 bases between. From germline, CDR1 is SGHTA and CDR2 FQGNSA. CDR3 length equals 16 residues. The DNA of the CDR3 is TGTGCCAGCAGCTTGGGGCTGTCGGGCCTGGGAAATGAGCAGTTCTTC. It encodes CASSLGLSGLGNEQFF.

The chain recombines TRBV4-3 with TRBJ2-7, with 7 bases lining up with TRBD1. V dropped 0 bases and J dropped 6; count of bases not matched to a gene: 5. This CDR3 region has 14 residues. Per germline, CDR1 LGHNA and CDR2 YSLEER. CDR3 DNA sequence: TGCGCCAGCAGCCAAGAAAGGACAGGACTCGAGCAGTACTTC. Encoded protein: CASSQERTGLEQYF.

This clone was detected only a few times. CDR3 residues: CASSQAGGGGTPYEQYF. The CDR3 DNA sequence: TGCGCCAGCAGCCAAGCGGGGGGCGGGGGCACTCCCTACGAGCAGTACTTC. The chain combines TRBV4-1 with TRBJ2-7; D possibly corresponds to TRBD2 (7 bases). V was pared by 1 base and J by 2 bases, with 18 bases between. CDR1 is MGHRA and CDR2 is YSYEKL in the germline V gene. This CDR3 contains 17 residues.

The genes are TRBV4-1 and TRBJ2-3; maybe TRBD2 (6 bases). The CDR3 is 16 residues long. V shed 1 base and J shed 0 bases, with 11 bases lying between them. Germline assignment: CDR1 MGHRA and CDR2 YSYEKL. The CDR3 sequence: CASSQGTTLSTDTQYF. The CDR3 region has the DNA TGCGCCAGCAGCCAAGGGACTACGCTTAGCACAGATACGCAGTATTTT.

The chain joins TRBV6-5 to TRBJ1-2, with 7 bases aligning to TRBD1. The germline CDR1 and CDR2 sequences are MNHEY and SVGAGI. J lost 4 bases, V lost 6 bases, and 5 bases had no gene match. The CDR3 consists of 13 residues. CDR3 nucleotide sequence: TGTGCCAGCAGACAGGGGACCGTCTATGGCTACACCTTC. It translates to CASRQGTVYGYTF.